This T cell receptor beta chain is drawn from a study of shared clonotypes between healthy human individuals. About the study: Ranging from 18 to 49 in age, donors were a couple of women and a few men.

Each replicate PCR on the sorted subsets used 150 to 200 ng DNA (roughly 27,000 T cell genomes). Some clones are missing from TCRdb's copy, which holds only in-frame ones; the method was immunoSEQ multiplex PCR. The table lists around 1.5 million clones, around 98% of them singletons. This TCR was sampled from a man aged 30-40 years in good health. The sequenced material came from naive CD4+ T cells sorted from blood. Subset of the sample: CD45RA+ positively selected.

CDR3 region: CASSYLDRNEQYF. The CDR3 bases are TGTGCCAGCAGTTACTTAGACAGGAACGAGCAGTACTTC. This chain joins TRBV6-6 and TRBJ2-7; D is possibly TRBD1 (6 bases). The CDR3 extends over 13 amino acids. V was shortened by 1 base and J by 5 bases, with 9 bases between the two germline ends. Germline V CDR1 and CDR2: MNHNY, SVGAGI (reference sequence).